This T cell receptor (beta chain) derives from a study of blood T cell repertoires in COVID-19. Study summary: T cells, B-cell-depleted T cells, or PBMCs provided the cDNA or gDNA that served as material.

Recruits, aged roughly 18 to 95 years, lived in 24 US areas. Which cohort a participant joined came from the clinical history participants gave. Original handling: Estimates of nucleated cell counts were drawn from the amplification of reference gene primers. Libraries were prepared by immunoSEQ multiplex PCR; TCRdb keeps only in-frame clonotypes and omits some of them. From that table come the V and J calls and clone size; the DNA was used to work out D and trimming. Of about 360,000 clones listed, around 90% are singletons. Germline assignment: CDR1 SGHTS and CDR2 YDEGEE. V gave up 6 bases and J gave up 3 bases; unmatched junction bases: 9. This CDR3 has 15 residues.

The sequenced material came from PBMCs or T cells enriched from blood (not recorded which). The gene calls are TRBV5-8 and TRBJ2-1; 7 bases agree with TRBD2. The clonotype was recovered from a woman between 35 and 50 years old with acute COVID-19. CDR3 protein: CASTSSGAFYNEQFF. CDR3 in DNA: TGTGCCAGCACCTCAAGCGGGGCCTTCTACAATGAGCAGTTCTTC.